A single sample gave rise to the 5 T cell receptor beta chains below, sequenced in a study of T cell responses to AZD1222 COVID-19 vaccine. TCRdb keeps only in-frame clones here, not all; method: immunoSEQ multiplex PCR. This table has 150,000 to 200,000 clones, approximately 91% appearing once. The source material was peripheral blood, sampled 28 days after the second AZD1222 dose. The receptors here all came from an adult who received the AZD1222 COVID-19 vaccine.

The chain combines TRBV7-2 with TRBJ2-1; TRBD1 aligns across 8 bases. Unmatched junction bases numbered 4, after V lost 6 bases and J lost 0 bases. The germline V gene encodes CDR1 SGHTA and CDR2 FQGNSA. CDR3 length equals 15 residues. The CDR3 loop reads CASSRDRSSYNEQFF. The CDR3 coding sequence is TGTGCCAGCAGTAGGGACAGGAGCTCCTACAATGAGCAGTTCTTC. Combining the CDR3 with reference TRBV7-2 and TRBJ2-1 gives the whole variable domain GAGVSQSPSNKVTEKGKDVELRCDPISGHTALYWYRQSLGQGLEFLIYFQGNSAPDKSGLPSDRFSAERTGGSVSTLTIQRTQQEDSAVYLCASSRDRSSYNEQFFGPGTRLTVL.

V is TRBV7-6 and J is TRBJ2-3, with D perhaps matching TRBD1 (5 bases). CDR3 length: 15 amino acids. V lost 2 bases and J 0 bases, leaving 9 bases between the germline ends. Germline CDR1 reads SGHVS; CDR2 reads FNYEAQ. CDR3 in amino acids: CASSLRGSSTDTQYF. The CDR3 coding sequence is TGTGCCAGCAGCTTAAGGGGCAGTAGCACAGATACGCAGTATTTT.

The chain is built from TRBV3-1 (or the pseudogene TRBV3-2) and TRBJ2-7; 9 bases fit TRBD1. Germline V lookup: CDR1 LGHDT, CDR2 YNNKEL (reference sequence). CDR3 length: 14 residues. With V trimmed by 5 bases and J by 3 bases, 5 bases remained unmatched. Written as DNA, the CDR3 is TGTGCCAGCAGCGCCGGGACAGGGAGCTACGAGCAGTACTTC. Residues: CASSAGTGSYEQYF.

The chain uses TRBV20-1 and TRBJ2-1; D remains unclear. Trimming shortened V by 6 bases and J by 3 bases, and 6 bases separated the two germline ends. The germline V gene encodes CDR1 DFQATT and CDR2 SNEGSKA (reference sequence). The CDR3 loop spans 11 amino acids. DNA for the CDR3: TGCAGTGCCAGGAGCTACAATGAGCAGTTCTTC. Its translation: CSARSYNEQFF.

V gene TRBV28 combines with J gene TRBJ1-3; D possibly corresponds to TRBD1 (6 bases). V lost 7 bases and J lost 4, with 11 bases in between. The germline V gene has CDR1 MDHEN and CDR2 SYDVKM. The CDR3 totals 13 residues. The chain's CDR3 is CASIRDIGNTIYF. DNA of the CDR3: TGTGCCAGCATTCGGGACATCGGAAACACCATATATTTT.